These T cell receptor beta chains were read from a single sample in a study of Ad26.COV2.S vaccination and SARS-CoV-2 variants. Using immunoSEQ multiplex PCR, the repertoire was profiled, and TCRdb retains in-frame clones only, with some absent. The data contain some 420,000 clones, around nine tenths of them singletons. The sequenced sample was peripheral blood, obtained in a trial of Ad26.COV2.S vaccine versus placebo. All receptors come from a person between 18 and 60 years old who received the Ad26.COV2.S COVID-19 vaccine or a placebo. Each CDR3 is given with its conserved first and last residue. Each record gives: CDR3 protein, CDR3 DNA, V gene, J gene, clone size, D gene, CDR3 length. D genes are given only for firm matches. Rows may omit the clone size; those that give it use once, few, many or a size class.

CASSWKAAYSNQPQHF	TGTGCCAGCAGTTGGAAAGCGGCATATAGCAATCAGCCCCAGCATTTT	TRBV6-2/TRBV6-3	TRBJ1-5	.	.	16
CASSVAFQGSGYTF	TGTGCCAGCAGTGTAGCTTTTCAGGGCAGCGGCTACACCTTC	TRBV6-1	TRBJ1-2	.	.	14
CASSKFSIGGKNSNQPQHF	TGTGCCAGCAGCAAATTCTCAATCGGGGGGAAGAATAGCAATCAGCCCCAGCATTTT	TRBV21-1	TRBJ1-5	.	.	19
CASSVGRAWRNVEQFF	TGTGCCAGCAGCGTAGGAAGGGCCTGGAGGAATGTTGAGCAGTTCTTC	TRBV9	TRBJ2-1	once	.	16
CASSLVGGVMNTEAFF	TGCGCCAGCAGCTTGGTTGGTGGAGTGATGAACACTGAAGCTTTCTTT	TRBV5-1	TRBJ1-1	.	.	16
CASSLGLGNQETQYF	TGTGCCAGCAGCTTAGGCCTAGGAAATCAAGAGACCCAGTACTTC	TRBV11-3	TRBJ2-5	.	.	15
CASSKGGSVRSTEAFF	TGTGCCAGCTCGAAAGGGGGCTCGGTTAGGAGCACTGAAGCTTTCTTT	TRBV11-2	TRBJ1-1	.	TRBD1	16
CASLRQGGTYGYTF	TGTGCCAGCCTCCGACAGGGGGGAACCTATGGCTACACCTTC	TRBV19	TRBJ1-2	.	TRBD1	14
CASSIISGGLNTGELFF	TGTGCCAGTAGTATTATTTCGGGGGGCTTGAACACCGGGGAGCTGTTTTTT	TRBV19	TRBJ2-2	.	.	17
CASTLMSNEKLFF	TGTGCCAGCACGCTTATGTCAAATGAAAAACTGTTTTTT	TRBV6-6	TRBJ1-4	.	.	13
CASSRELGIEETQYF	TGTGCCAGCAGCCGCGAGCTTGGGATCGAAGAGACCCAGTACTTC	TRBV7-2	TRBJ2-5	once	.	15
CASKGSVNEQFF	TGCGCCAGCAAGGGCTCCGTAAATGAGCAGTTCTTC	TRBV5-1	TRBJ2-1	.	.	12
CASSVSPHNEQFF	TGTGCCAGCAGCGTATCCCCTCACAATGAGCAGTTCTTC	TRBV9	TRBJ2-1	.	.	13
CAISESLAGGPDTQYF	TGTGCCATCAGTGAGTCTCTAGCGGGGGGGCCAGATACGCAGTATTTT	TRBV10-3	TRBJ2-3	.	TRBD2	16
CASSPGLAYEQYF	TGTGCCAGCAGCCCTGGACTAGCCTACGAGCAGTACTTC	TRBV5-6	TRBJ2-7	.	TRBD2	13
CASRSPYYNEQFF	TGTGCCAGCAGAAGTCCCTACTACAATGAGCAGTTCTTC	TRBV7-9	TRBJ2-1	.	.	13
CAWSAGLQETQYF	TGTGCCTGGAGCGCGGGTCTGCAAGAGACCCAGTACTTC	TRBV30	TRBJ2-5	.	.	13
CASSLIGTEAFF	TGTGCCAGCAGCTTAATAGGAACCGAAGCTTTCTTT	TRBV7-9	TRBJ1-1	.	.	12
CASSPGTALGEETQYF	TGTGCCAGCAGTCCCGGGACTGCTCTGGGAGAAGAGACCCAGTACTTC	TRBV27	TRBJ2-5	.	.	16
CASSHLLEQFF	TGTGCCAGTAGTCATCTCCTAGAGCAGTTCTTC	TRBV19	TRBJ2-1	.	.	11
CASSLWVWEETQYF	TGTGCCAGCAGCTTGTGGGTATGGGAAGAGACCCAGTACTTC	TRBV5-6	TRBJ2-5	.	.	14
CSVAGAGQPQHF	TGCAGCGTTGCTGGTGCGGGGCAGCCCCAGCATTTT	TRBV29-1	TRBJ1-5	.	.	12
CASRGTGHFDEQFF	TGTGCCAGCAGGGGGACAGGACATTTCGATGAGCAGTTCTTC	TRBV2	TRBJ2-1	.	TRBD1	14
CASSNRDRVANYGYTF	TGTGCCAGCAGCAACCGGGACAGGGTTGCTAACTATGGCTACACCTTC	TRBV5-5	TRBJ1-2	.	TRBD1	16
CASRTQNSPLHF	TGTGCCAGCAGGACCCAGAATTCACCCCTCCACTTT	TRBV28	TRBJ1-6	.	.	12
CASSPGLRSGNTIYF	TGCGCCAGCAGCCCTGGACTTCGCTCTGGAAACACCATATATTTT	TRBV5-1	TRBJ1-3	few	.	15